These 28 T cell receptor beta chains share one sample of origin, sequenced in a study of spatial heterogeneity in lung cancer. TCRdb re-derived calls from the 5' RACE reads in MiXCR, one entry per CDR3 protein. Of under 75,000 distinct CDR3 sequences listed, roughly 14% are singletons. Time point noted: sample taken at primary tumor resection. Without sorting, whole RNA was sequenced from tumor, nontumor lung or frozen PBMC. The sequencing here drew on PBMCs, taken at surgery. These receptors all stem from a male donor with early-stage non-small cell lung cancer.

There are a few counts of this clonotype. V and J are TRBV7-2 and TRBJ2-3; D may be TRBD2 (5 bases). CDR1 is SGHTA and CDR2 is FQGNSA in the germline V gene. V shed 5 bases and J shed 3 bases, with 21 bases lying between them. CDR3 length equals 17 residues. CDR3 in DNA: TGTGCCAGCAGCCCGCTTCCGGGAAGAGGTGGGACAGATACGCAGTATTTT. Protein: CASSPLPGRGGTDTQYF.

The chain has TRBV25-1 and TRBJ1-1, with D hard to call. V dropped 5 bases and J dropped 0 bases, with 7 bases sitting between them. The CDR3 runs to 13 residues. Germline V lookup: CDR1 MGHDK, CDR2 SYGVNS. CDR3 in DNA: TGTGCCAGCAGTTGGTCAGTGAACACTGAAGCTTTCTTT. This translates into CASSWSVNTEAFF.

This clonotype showed up just a few times. This CDR3 reads CAIKRANTIYF. In nucleotides, the CDR3 is TGTGCCATCAAGAGGGCAAACACCATATATTTT. The chain recombines TRBV10-3 with TRBJ1-3, with D unresolved. Germline CDR1 reads ENHRY; CDR2 reads SYGVKD. Trimming shortened V by 7 bases and J by 6 bases, and 7 bases separated the two germline ends. This CDR3 is 11 amino acids long.

This clonotype was found many times. The genes are TRBV12-3 or TRBV12-4 and TRBJ2-3; no definite D call. The V end was cut by 0 bases, the J end by 1 base, with 11 bases between. The CDR3 consists of 16 residues. The chain's CDR3 is CASSLAPATRTDTQYF. CDR3 sequence (DNA): TGTGCCAGCAGTTTAGCGCCAGCGACCCGCACAGATACGCAGTATTTT.

This clonotype was recorded many times. The V gene is TRBV9, the J gene TRBJ2-3, with D uncertain. Germline V gene sequence: CDR1 SGDLS, CDR2 YYNGEE. Trimming stripped 2 bases from V and 3 bases from J, with 4 bases between. The CDR3 loop spans 12 amino acids. CDR3 DNA: TGTGCCAGCAGCGTGGGGACAGATACGCAGTATTTT. Translating it yields CASSVGTDTQYF. The full variable domain, rest sourced from reference TRBV9 and TRBJ2-3, is DSGVTQTPKHLITATGQRVTLRCSPRSGDLSVYWYQQSLDQGLQFLIQYYNGEERAKGNILERFSAQQFPDLHSELNLSSLELGDSALYFCASSVGTDTQYFGPGTRLTVL.

This clonotype has at least ten counts. The chain employs TRBV27 and TRBJ1-1; the match to TRBD1 covers 8 bases. Germline trimming cut 5 bases from V and 5 bases from J; bases unmatched to any gene: 4. The germline V gene encodes CDR1 MNHEY and CDR2 SMNVEV (reference sequence). The CDR3 is 13 residues long. DNA of the CDR3: TGTGCCAGCAGTCTGACAGGGGCGACTGAAGCTTTCTTT. This gives the protein CASSLTGATEAFF.

The rearrangement joins TRBV29-1 to TRBJ1-1, with D perhaps matching TRBD1 (6 bases). This CDR3 spans 12 amino acids. CDR1 SQVTM and CDR2 ANQGSEA come from the germline V gene. V was clipped by 4 bases and J by 5 bases, with 11 bases between them. As DNA, the CDR3 is TGCAGCGTTGTTGGGGGCTTAACTGAAGCTTTCTTT. It encodes CSVVGGLTEAFF.

The chain recombines TRBV29-1 with TRBJ2-1; D remains ambiguous. This CDR3 is 11 amino acids long. The V and J ends lost 4 bases and 6 bases respectively, with 7 bases between them. Germline V gene lookup returns CDR1 SQVTM and CDR2 ANQGSEA. The CDR3 protein is CSVAVPNEQFF. For the CDR3, the DNA is TGCAGCGTTGCCGTCCCCAATGAGCAGTTCTTC.

V and J are TRBV4-1 and TRBJ2-6, with 7 bases matching TRBD1. The CDR3 is 20 residues long. The germline V gene encodes CDR1 MGHRA and CDR2 YSYEKL. Germline trimming cut 4 bases from V and 1 base from J; bases unmatched to any gene: 16. The CDR3 coding sequence is TGCGCCAGCAGCCCCTGGGGTCAGACAGGGCCCCAATCTGGGGCCAACGTCCTGACTTTC. Amino acids: CASSPWGQTGPQSGANVLTF.

The V and J genes are TRBV11-2 and TRBJ1-2, with a possible D match to TRBD1 (6 bases). Germline CDR1 SGHAT, CDR2 FQNNGV. The CDR3 is made up of 14 amino acids. V was pared by 2 bases and J by 7 bases, with 14 bases between. CDR3 DNA sequence: TGTGCCAGCAGCTTACTAGGGGGACATCGTGGCTACACCTTC. Residues: CASSLLGGHRGYTF.

The rearrangement uses TRBV4-1 and TRBJ2-1; 10 bases match TRBD2. The CDR3 length is 16 residues. V was pared by 1 base and J by 6 bases, with 6 bases of the junction left unmatched. Germline V gene lookup returns CDR1 MGHRA and CDR2 YSYEKL. Here the CDR3 reads CASSQGDLAGVNEQFF. CDR3 coding DNA: TGCGCCAGCAGCCAAGGCGACCTAGCGGGAGTCAATGAGCAGTTCTTC.

This clonotype came up many times. The V and J genes are TRBV9 and TRBJ2-1, with 9 bases fitting TRBD2. The CDR3 consists of 16 residues. J lost 8 bases, V lost 6 bases, and 15 bases had no gene match. Germline CDR1 is SGDLS and CDR2 is YYNGEE. DNA for the CDR3: TGTGCCAGCACGGGATTAAATAGCGGGAGTTTGGATGAGCAGTTCTTC. It is translated as CASTGLNSGSLDEQFF.

This clonotype was counted ten times or more. This chain uses TRBV24-1 with TRBJ2-3; 9 bases align to TRBD2. V lost 10 bases, J lost 3 bases, and 13 bases stayed unmatched. This CDR3 has 16 amino acids. Germline V gene lookup returns CDR1 KGHDR and CDR2 SFDVKD. CDR3 sequence: CATSPLAGGETDTQYF. CDR3 DNA: TGTGCCACTTCTCCCTTGGCGGGAGGGGAGACAGATACGCAGTATTTT.

This clonotype was detected only a few times. The chain's CDR3 is CASTVGTPRNEQFF. The CDR3 region has the DNA TGTGCCAGCACCGTCGGGACTCCCAGGAATGAGCAGTTCTTC. This chain links TRBV5-4 with TRBJ2-1, with D perhaps TRBD2 (6 bases). The V end lost 6 bases, the J end lost 7 bases, and 17 bases lay between the germline ends. Per germline, CDR1 SGHNT and CDR2 YYREEE (reference sequence). This CDR3 is 14 amino acids long.

The V call is TRBV20-1, the J call TRBJ2-3; 10 bases fit TRBD2. V trimming: 0 bases; J trimming: 6 bases; junction bases outside the gene matches: 3. CDR1 and CDR2 from the germline V gene are DFQATT and SNEGSKA (reference sequence). The CDR3 has 14 residues. DNA of the CDR3: TGCAGTGCTAGAGATGCTAGCGGGAGCGATACGCAGTATTTT. It yields the protein CSARDASGSDTQYF.

This clonotype was counted between two and nine times. The V call is TRBV10-3, the J call TRBJ1-6; maybe TRBD1 (6 bases). CDR1 ENHRY and CDR2 SYGVKD come from the germline V gene. Trimming removed 3 bases from V and 8 bases from J, with 11 bases in between. The CDR3 totals 14 residues. CDR3 bases: TGTGCCATCAGTGAAGCCAGGGGAGATTCACCCCTCCACTTT. Its translation is CAISEARGDSPLHF.

This clonotype was picked up a small number of times. The chain recombines TRBV10-3 with TRBJ2-5, with a possible D match to TRBD2 (6 bases). Trimming left V 4 bases short and J 4 bases short, with 7 bases between. CDR1 ENHRY and CDR2 SYGVKD come from the germline V gene. The CDR3 is 12 amino acids. The chain's CDR3 is CAISAEGETQYF. The DNA of the CDR3 is TGTGCCATCAGTGCGGAGGGAGAGACCCAGTACTTC.

The V and J genes are TRBV19 and TRBJ2-7; 11 bases line up with TRBD1. CDR1 is LNHDA and CDR2 is SQIVND in the germline V gene (reference sequence). The ends lost 7 bases at V and 6 bases at J; junction bases unmatched: 14. The CDR3 extends over 16 amino acids. The CDR3 protein is CASTPPDRTGGGEQYF. The CDR3 nucleotides read TGTGCCAGTACCCCTCCGGATAGGACAGGGGGCGGCGAGCAGTACTTC.

This clonotype has just a few counts. The J gene is TRBJ2-7, the V gene TRBV30; D is unclear. The germline V gene has CDR1 GTSNPN and CDR2 SVGIG (reference sequence). The V gene lost 2 bases and the J gene lost 4 bases, with 6 bases spanning the gap. CDR3 size: 11 residues. The CDR3 sequence: CAWSSEYEQYF. The CDR3 DNA reads as TGTGCCTGGAGTTCCGAATACGAGCAGTACTTC.

At least ten counts were recorded for this clonotype. The J gene is TRBJ2-1, the V gene TRBV9; 13 bases fit TRBD2. CDR1 is SGDLS, CDR2 YYNGEE, per germline. V lost 4 bases, J lost 7 bases, and 8 bases stayed unmatched. The length of the CDR3 is 16 residues. The CDR3 loop reads CASSPPGTSGINEQFF. The CDR3 DNA follows: TGTGCCAGCAGCCCACCGGGGACTAGCGGGATAAATGAGCAGTTCTTC.

The V gene is TRBV25-1, the J gene TRBJ2-2; D gene unclear. The V gene's germline CDR1 is MGHDK and CDR2 SYGVNS. V was trimmed by 5 bases and J by 4 bases, leaving 23 bases between them. The CDR3 runs to 18 residues. The CDR3 region has the DNA TGTGCCAGCAGTAAAGGCCTGTTCGGTGGGATGTTCACCGGGGAGCTGTTTTTT. Its translation is CASSKGLFGGMFTGELFF.

The gene calls are TRBV5-1 and TRBJ2-7; the match to TRBD1 covers 11 bases. Germline V gene sequence: CDR1 SGHRS, CDR2 YFSETQ. CDR3 length: 15 amino acids. Unmatched junction bases numbered 4, after V lost 2 bases and J lost 3 bases. The CDR3 DNA reads as TGCGCCAGCAGCTTCGCCGGGACAGGGGGCTACGAGCAGTACTTC. Translating it yields CASSFAGTGGYEQYF.

A few counts support this clonotype. This chain connects TRBV4-3 to TRBJ2-3; 11 bases agree with TRBD2. Germline CDR1 LGHNA, CDR2 YSLEER. The CDR3 is made up of 20 amino acids. V lost 0 bases and J lost 4; bases outside the gene matches: 15. This chain's CDR3 is CASSQDETSGSSWGADTQYF. CDR3 coding DNA: TGCGCCAGCAGCCAAGATGAAACTAGCGGGAGTTCTTGGGGGGCAGATACGCAGTATTTT.

The V gene is TRBV7-2, the J gene TRBJ2-1; no firm D call. The germline V gene encodes CDR1 SGHTA and CDR2 FQGNSA. V lost 3 bases and J lost 6, with 6 bases in between. The CDR3 spans 12 residues. The CDR3 DNA follows: TGTGCCAGCAGCTTTAAGGCCAATGAGCAGTTCTTC. Translation: CASSFKANEQFF.

The chain is built from TRBV2 and TRBJ1-1; D is unclear. V lost 7 bases, J lost 4 bases, and 16 bases lay in between. The germline V gene encodes CDR1 SNHLY and CDR2 FYNNEI. This CDR3 spans 14 amino acids. The CDR3 DNA is TGTGCCAGCACCGGAGAGGGATGGATCACTGAAGCTTTCTTT. It codes for CASTGEGWITEAFF.

The sample holds a few counts of this clonotype. The J gene is TRBJ2-7, the V gene TRBV3-1; TRBD1 matches 7 bases. Germline lookup yields CDR1 LGHDT and CDR2 YNNKEL (reference sequence). CDR3 length equals 16 residues. The V gene end was trimmed by 4 bases and the J gene end by 5 bases; junction bases not matched to a gene: 14. The CDR3 spells CASSLQTGTARDEQYF. CDR3 nucleotides: TGTGCCAGCAGCCTACAGACAGGGACCGCCCGGGACGAGCAGTACTTC.

This clonotype showed up many times. V usage is TRBV30 and J usage is TRBJ2-5; D could derive from TRBD1 or TRBD2 (5 bases each). The CDR3 length is 12 residues. Trimming took off 4 bases at V and 4 bases at J, with 10 bases between the two ends. Germline CDR1 and CDR2: GTSNPN and SVGIG (reference sequence). CDR3 protein: CAWIPGGETQYF. The CDR3 coding sequence is TGTGCCTGGATCCCTGGGGGAGAGACCCAGTACTTC.

V and J are TRBV4-1 and TRBJ2-7; 11 bases align to TRBD2. The CDR3 covers 16 residues. Trimming removed 0 bases from V and 6 bases from J; junction bases left unmatched: 7. CDR1 and CDR2 (germline): MGHRA, YSYEKL. CDR3 sequence reads: CASSQELAGVGGEQYF. CDR3 in DNA: TGCGCCAGCAGCCAAGAACTAGCGGGAGTGGGCGGCGAGCAGTACTTC.